This T cell receptor (beta chain) was sequenced in a study of T cells and Merkel cell carcinoma outcomes. Study-level results: Merkel cell carcinoma outcomes were reportedly predicted by repertoire and T-cell density.

A remark on this clone: Its matching antigen is unknown.

Method: immunoSEQ multiplex PCR; TCRdb's copy keeps in-frame clones and lacks some. The repertoire holds around 310 clones, with about 93% as singletons. V gave up 3 bases and J gave up 5 bases; unmatched junction bases: 9. This CDR3 has 15 amino acids. Germline assignment: CDR1 SGHAT and CDR2 FQNNGV. Specimen: tumor tissue from Merkel cell carcinoma. The chain is built from TRBV11-2 and TRBJ2-5, with 7 bases lining up with TRBD2. The receptor was isolated from a human donor with Merkel cell carcinoma. The CDR3 reads CASSFAGDFLETQYF. The CDR3, as DNA: TGTGCCAGCAGCTTCGCGGGGGATTTTCTGGAGACCCAGTACTTC.